Presented here are 29 T cell receptor beta chains from one specimen sequenced in a study of T cell changes during pregnancy in multiple sclerosis. Method: immunoSEQ multiplex PCR; TCRdb's copy keeps in-frame clones and lacks some. The sample yields under 130,000 clones, just over 90% seen once. Sequenced here: peripheral blood, sampled after pregnancy. These receptors all come from a female donor with multiple sclerosis, enrolled in a pregnancy study.

The rearrangement links TRBV5-4 to TRBJ2-7; 8 bases match TRBD1. The length of the CDR3 is 13 residues. CDR1 is SGHNT, CDR2 YYREEE, per germline (reference sequence). The V segment lost 5 bases and the J segment 4 bases; nucleotides outside the gene matches: 5. This chain's CDR3 is CASRKDREYEQYF. Written as DNA, the CDR3 is TGTGCCAGCAGAAAGGACAGGGAATACGAGCAGTACTTC. The whole variable domain, remainder taken from reference TRBV5-4 and TRBJ2-7, is ETGVTQSPTHLIKTRGQQVTLRCSSQSGHNTVSWYQQALGQGPQFIFQYYREEENGRGNFPPRFSGLQFPNYSSELNVNALELDDSALYLCASRKDREYEQYFGPGTRLTVT.

The V and J genes are TRBV13 and TRBJ2-1; 9 bases fit TRBD1. J was trimmed by 6 bases and V by 5 bases; bases with no gene match: 8. CDR1 is PRHDT, CDR2 FYEKMQ, per germline (reference sequence). CDR3 length: 15 amino acids. In nucleotides, the CDR3 is TGTGCCAGCAGCCGCGAACAGGGGGCGGGCAATGAGCAGTTCTTC. Translating it yields CASSREQGAGNEQFF. Drawing the rest from reference TRBV13 and TRBJ2-1, the complete variable domain is AAGVIQSPRHLIKEKRETATLKCYPIPRHDTVYWYQQGPGQDPQFLISFYEKMQSDKGSIPDRFSAQQFSDYHSELNMSSLELGDSALYFCASSREQGAGNEQFFGPGTRLTVL.

This clone was detected a few times. The chain joins TRBV9 to TRBJ1-6; D gene unclear. This CDR3 is 13 amino acids long. The germline V gene has CDR1 SGDLS and CDR2 YYNGEE. Trimming pared 4 bases from V and 6 bases from J, leaving 8 bases between. The CDR3 bases are TGTGCCAGCAGCCCAGACTTTAATTCACCCCTCCACTTT. Translated: CASSPDFNSPLHF.

The chain employs TRBV6-1 and TRBJ2-1, with TRBD2 matching over 8 bases. The V and J ends lost 2 bases and 3 bases, in that order; junction bases with no gene match: 0. CDR3 length: 14 residues. Germline assignment: CDR1 MNHNS and CDR2 SASEGT. The CDR3 DNA follows: TGTGCCAGCAGTGAACTAGCGGGCTACAATGAGCAGTTCTTC. Translating gives CASSELAGYNEQFF.

V gene TRBV15 combines with J gene TRBJ2-7; 7 bases map to TRBD1. This CDR3 has 15 residues. With 6 bases clipped from V and 1 base from J, the junction kept 9 bases outside the gene matches. Germline CDR1 and CDR2: LNHNV and YYDKDF (reference sequence). In DNA form, the CDR3 reads TGTGCCACCAGTCCACCACGACAGGGATCCTACGAGCAGTACTTC. Translated: CATSPPRQGSYEQYF.

V and J are TRBV11-1 and TRBJ1-1; possibly TRBD1 for D (6 bases). This CDR3 has 15 amino acids. Germline V gene data show CDR1 as SGHAT and CDR2 as FQDESV (reference sequence). V lost 1 base, J lost 4 bases, and 13 bases lay in between. The CDR3 sequence: CASSLDGDIGTEAFF. The CDR3 bases are TGTGCCAGCAGCTTAGATGGGGACATTGGCACTGAAGCTTTCTTT.

The CDR3 sequence: CASSPPEMGEEFF. The CDR3, as DNA: TGTGCCAGCAGCCCGCCCGAGATGGGGGAGGAGTTCTTC. V and J are TRBV5-4 and TRBJ2-1, with TRBD2 as a possible D gene (6 bases). Germline V lookup: CDR1 SGHNT, CDR2 YYREEE (reference sequence). There are 13 residues in the CDR3. Trimming took 4 bases from V and 14 from J, leaving 19 bases between them.

The gene calls are TRBV9 and TRBJ1-2; TRBD1 matches at 7 bases. This CDR3 spans 13 amino acids. The V gene's germline CDR1 is SGDLS and CDR2 YYNGEE. The ends lost 4 bases at V and 6 bases at J; junction bases unmatched: 6. The CDR3, as DNA: TGTGCCAGCAGCTTAAGACAGGGTGATGGCTACACCTTC. Its protein is CASSLRQGDGYTF. Together with reference TRBV9 and TRBJ1-2, the CDR3 gives the full variable domain: DSGVTQTPKHLITATGQRVTLRCSPRSGDLSVYWYQQSLDQGLQFLIQYYNGEERAKGNILERFSAQQFPDLHSELNLSSLELGDSALYFCASSLRQGDGYTFGSGTRLTVV.

J is TRBJ2-1 and V is TRBV19; D unresolved. The CDR3 is made up of 13 amino acids. The V and J ends lost 8 bases and 3 bases respectively, with 11 bases between them. Germline assignment: CDR1 LNHDA and CDR2 SQIVND (reference sequence). In DNA form, the CDR3 reads TGTGCCAGTCAGGAAATTAACTACAATGAGCAGTTCTTC. This translates into CASQEINYNEQFF.

J is TRBJ1-6 and V is TRBV6-1; weak D call: TRBD1 (5 bases). Looked up from germline, CDR1 is MNHNS and CDR2 is SASEGT. Trimming left V 5 bases short and J 7 bases short, with 9 bases between. CDR3 size: 13 residues. CDR3 in amino acids: CASSPTANSPLHF. The CDR3 nucleotides are TGTGCCAGCAGTCCGACAGCGAATTCACCCCTCCACTTT.

This clone was counted only a few times. The chain carries TRBV4-2 and TRBJ2-3; possibly TRBD1 for D (6 bases). The ends were cut back, 2 bases at V and 5 bases at J, with 11 bases in the middle. The CDR3 has 14 amino acids. The V gene's germline CDR1 is LGHNA and CDR2 YNFKEQ. CDR3 region: CASSQHREGDTQYF. The CDR3 coding sequence is TGTGCCAGCAGCCAACACAGGGAAGGAGATACGCAGTATTTT.

The CDR3 DNA reads as TGTGCCAGCACCCGGGACAGGGTTTACAATGAGCAGTTCTTC. As protein: CASTRDRVYNEQFF. The chain carries TRBV5-6 and TRBJ2-1; 9 positions agree with TRBD1. V dropped 6 bases and J dropped 4; count of bases not matched to a gene: 5. The length of the CDR3 is 14 residues. The germline gives CDR1 SGHDT, CDR2 YYEEEE.

The CDR3 reads CASSQTGVEQFF. Here the CDR3 DNA reads TGTGCCAGCAGCCAGACAGGGGTCGAGCAGTTCTTC. This chain connects TRBV7-9 to TRBJ2-1; TRBD1 matches 8 bases. Germline V gene lookup returns CDR1 SEHNR and CDR2 FQNEAQ (reference sequence). The V and J ends lost 5 bases and 10 bases, in that order; junction bases with no gene match: 4. CDR3 length: 12 residues.

This chain's CDR3 is CASSLGTDQETQYF. DNA of the CDR3: TGTGCCAGCAGCCTGGGGACAGACCAAGAGACCCAGTACTTC. The V call is TRBV5-4, the J call TRBJ2-5, with TRBD1 identical over 7 bases. The germline V gene has CDR1 SGHNT and CDR2 YYREEE (reference sequence). V was clipped by 4 bases and J by 0 bases; unmatched bases: 3. The CDR3 spans 14 residues.

V usage is TRBV5-1 and J usage is TRBJ1-6; the match to TRBD1 covers 8 bases. The CDR3 is made up of 16 amino acids. J was trimmed by 10 bases and V by 5 bases; bases with no gene match: 14. In germline, CDR1 is SGHRS, CDR2 YFSETQ. CDR3 in DNA: TGCGCCAGCAGTTCCCGACAGGGGAATGTGCGCTCACCCCTCCACTTT. This sequence encodes CASSSRQGNVRSPLHF.

This clone came up once. This chain links TRBV5-1 with TRBJ1-1; no reliable D call. The V gene lost 3 bases and the J gene lost 1 base, with 16 bases spanning the gap. This CDR3 comprises 16 residues. CDR1 is SGHRS, CDR2 YFSETQ, per germline. DNA for the CDR3: TGCGCCAGCAGCTCTTCGGGTCGTACCGGGAACACTGAAGCTTTCTTT. It is translated as CASSSSGRTGNTEAFF. Variable domain in full (rest from reference TRBV5-1 and TRBJ1-1): KAGVTQTPRYLIKTRGQQVTLSCSPISGHRSVSWYQQTPGQGLQFLFEYFSETQRNKGNFPGRFSGRQFSNSRSEMNVSTLELGDSALYLCASSSSGRTGNTEAFFGQGTRLTVV.

The chain employs TRBV6-4 and TRBJ2-1; 9 positions match TRBD2. The ends lost 3 bases at V and 5 bases at J; junction bases unmatched: 5. CDR1 is MRHNA, CDR2 SNTAGT, per germline. This CDR3 contains 15 residues. CDR3 amino acids: CASSELAGTNNEQFF. The CDR3 region has the DNA TGTGCCAGCAGTGAACTAGCGGGCACAAACAATGAGCAGTTCTTC.

The chain employs TRBV5-1 and TRBJ2-5; TRBD2 might be the D (5 bases). The CDR3 extends over 14 amino acids. Between the trimmed V and J ends, which lost 0 bases and 2 bases, there was a span of 8 bases. The germline CDR1 and CDR2 sequences are SGHRS and YFSETQ. The CDR3 nucleotides are TGCGCCAGCAGCTTGGGGGAGACTCAAGAGACCCAGTACTTC. It is translated as CASSLGETQETQYF.

V usage is TRBV19 and J usage is TRBJ1-5; D call uncertain. The CDR3 is 14 amino acids. V was trimmed by 2 bases and J by 6 bases, leaving 11 bases between them. CDR1 LNHDA and CDR2 SQIVND come from the germline V gene (reference sequence). The CDR3 region is CASSISGVGQPQHF. The CDR3 DNA reads as TGTGCCAGTAGTATAAGCGGGGTGGGTCAGCCCCAGCATTTT.

This clone showed up just a few times. The chain recombines TRBV14 with TRBJ1-1; TRBD1 aligns across 7 bases. CDR1 is SGHDN, CDR2 FVKESK, per germline. The CDR3 extends over 13 amino acids. Trimming removed 5 bases from V and 1 base from J; junction bases left unmatched: 1. In nucleotides, the CDR3 is TGTGCCAGCAGCTCAGGGGGGAACACTGAAGCTTTCTTT. It translates to CASSSGGNTEAFF.

This clone was observed once. The chain joins TRBV29-1 to TRBJ1-2, with TRBD1 matching over 11 bases. Trimming took 7 bases from V and 6 from J; bases not matched to a gene: 7. Germline-derived CDR1 and CDR2 are SQVTM and ANQGSEA. This CDR3 has 13 residues. CDR3 nucleotide sequence: TGCAGCGCTCCAACGGGACAGGGGGATGGCTACACCTTC. Protein: CSAPTGQGDGYTF.

The chain couples TRBV13 to TRBJ2-3; TRBD1 agrees at 7 bases. CDR1 is PRHDT and CDR2 is FYEKMQ in the germline V gene (reference sequence). Trimming took 2 bases from V and 0 from J; bases not matched to a gene: 5. The CDR3 length is 16 residues. The CDR3 region has the DNA TGTGCCAGCAGCTTATACGGGACAGAGAGCACAGATACGCAGTATTTT. It specifies CASSLYGTESTDTQYF.

The gene calls are TRBV7-2 and TRBJ2-7; D gene uncertain. Trimming pared 5 bases from V and 4 bases from J, leaving 12 bases between. The CDR3 is made up of 13 amino acids. Germline CDR1 is SGHTA and CDR2 is FQGNSA. CDR3 sequence reads: CASSRVVAYEQYF. As DNA, the CDR3 is TGTGCCAGCAGCCGGGTAGTGGCTTACGAGCAGTACTTC.

The chain uses TRBV7-3 and TRBJ1-1; TRBD1 matches at 7 bases. Looked up from germline, CDR1 is SGHTA and CDR2 is FQGTGA. The CDR3 is made up of 14 amino acids. V dropped 4 bases and J dropped 1; count of bases not matched to a gene: 3. The CDR3 nucleotides are TGTGCCAGCAGCTCGGGGACAGCGAACACTGAAGCTTTCTTT. This codes for CASSSGTANTEAFF.

The CDR3 bases are TGCAGCCCGACTCGGATGACTGAAGCTTTCTTT. As protein: CSPTRMTEAFF. The rearrangement uses TRBV29-1 and TRBJ1-1; D is unclear. The CDR3 is made up of 11 amino acids. The germline CDR1 and CDR2 sequences are SQVTM and ANQGSEA. The V and J ends lost 8 bases and 5 bases respectively, with 12 bases between them.

This clone has just a few counts. This sequence joins TRBV30 and TRBJ2-2, with D perhaps TRBD1 (6 bases). The CDR3 covers 14 residues. Germline V CDR1 and CDR2: GTSNPN, SVGIG (reference sequence). Trimming cost V 4 bases and J 9 bases, with 18 bases left between them. The CDR3 nucleotides are TGTGCCTGGACCATAGACAGGTCCCGCTGGGAGCTGTTTTTT. Translated: CAWTIDRSRWELFF.

Remarks on this clone: A read error may produce the germline difference seen at one junction end. The chain recombines TRBV7-7 with TRBJ2-7, with TRBD1 matching over 8 bases. In germline, CDR1 is SSHAT, CDR2 FNYEAQ (reference sequence). This CDR3 contains 14 residues. For the CDR3, the DNA is TGTGCTAGCAGCCTCGGACAGGGCGCCTACGAGCAGTACTTC. As protein: CASSLGQGAYEQYF.

This rearrangement joins TRBV19 to TRBJ2-2; 8 positions match TRBD1. Trimming took 5 bases from V and 2 from J; bases not matched to a gene: 10. Germline-derived CDR1 and CDR2 are LNHDA and SQIVND (reference sequence). CDR3 size: 17 residues. CDR3: CASSSDSGQGNTGELFF. CDR3 nucleotide sequence: TGTGCCAGTAGTTCCGATTCTGGACAGGGAAACACCGGGGAGCTGTTTTTT.

The chain couples TRBV29-1 to TRBJ2-7; D is uncertain. CDR1 SQVTM and CDR2 ANQGSEA come from the germline V gene. The CDR3 totals 12 residues. V was shortened by 0 bases and J by 0 bases, with 3 bases between the two germline ends. CDR3 residues: CSVEDSSYEQYF. The CDR3 coding sequence is TGCAGCGTTGAAGACAGCTCCTACGAGCAGTACTTC.